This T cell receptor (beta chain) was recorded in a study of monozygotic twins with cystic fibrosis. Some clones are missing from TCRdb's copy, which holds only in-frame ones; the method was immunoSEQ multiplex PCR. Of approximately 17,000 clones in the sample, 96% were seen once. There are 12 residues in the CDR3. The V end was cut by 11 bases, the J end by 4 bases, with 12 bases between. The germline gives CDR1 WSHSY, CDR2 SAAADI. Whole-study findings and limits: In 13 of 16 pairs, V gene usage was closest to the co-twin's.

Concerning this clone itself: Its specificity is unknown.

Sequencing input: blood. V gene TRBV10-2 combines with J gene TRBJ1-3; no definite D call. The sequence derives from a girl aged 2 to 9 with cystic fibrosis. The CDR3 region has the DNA TGCGCCGGCTCCCCAACCGGAAACACCATATATTTT. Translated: CAGSPTGNTIYF.